Listed below are T cell receptor beta chains from one sample, sequenced in a study of Graves' ophthalmopathy and Graves' hyperthyroidism. Via MiXCR, TCRdb re-called the multiplex PCR reads, giving one row per CDR3 protein. The sample contains around 1.1 million distinct CDR3 sequences, roughly 35% of which appear only once. The sample consisted of peripheral blood or thyroid tissue (not recorded which). These receptors all come from an adult man with Graves' hyperthyroidism. Both conserved end residues are part of each CDR3. D genes are given only for firm matches. For some rows the clone size is stated as once, few or many, or as a class when expanded; others skip it.

D gene: TRBD1
V gene: TRBV7-8
clone size: few
J gene: TRBJ1-1
CDR3 protein: CASRKGQAYTEAFF
CDR3 DNA: TGTGCCAGCAGAAAGGGACAGGCCTACACTGAAGCTTTCTTT

D gene: TRBD2
V gene: TRBV10-3
clone size: few
J gene: TRBJ2-5
CDR3 protein: CAISESPGLAGVKETQYF
CDR3 DNA: TGTGCCATCAGTGAGTCCCCCGGGTTAGCGGGCGTTAAAGAGACCCAGTACTTC

D gene: .
V gene: TRBV5-1
clone size: once
J gene: TRBJ1-1
CDR3 protein: CTSSLEFIGTEAFF
CDR3 DNA: TGCACCAGCAGCTTGGAATTCATAGGCACTGAAGCTTTCTTT

D gene: .
V gene: TRBV19
clone size: .
J gene: TRBJ2-2
CDR3 protein: CASSRPEGSNTGELFF
CDR3 DNA: TGTGCCAGTTCCCGGCCGGAGGGCTCGAACACCGGGGAGCTGTTTTTT

D gene: .
V gene: TRBV29-1
clone size: many
J gene: TRBJ2-7
CDR3 protein: CSVQSGYEQYF
CDR3 DNA: TGCAGCGTGCAATCAGGGTACGAGCAGTACTTC

D gene: .
V gene: TRBV25-1
clone size: .
J gene: TRBJ2-4
CDR3 protein: CASSEWGENIQYF
CDR3 DNA: TGTGCCAGCAGTGAATGGGGGGAAAACATTCAGTACTTC

D gene: .
V gene: TRBV29-1
clone size: .
J gene: TRBJ2-6
CDR3 protein: CSAQGTGANVLTF
CDR3 DNA: TGCAGCGCGCAAGGGACTGGGGCCAACGTCCTGACTTTC

D gene: .
V gene: TRBV5-1
clone size: many
J gene: TRBJ1-2
CDR3 protein: CASSSKADSEGYTF
CDR3 DNA: TGCGCCAGCAGCTCTAAGGCGGATTCGGAAGGCTACACCTTC

D gene: TRBD1
V gene: TRBV14
clone size: few
J gene: TRBJ2-2
CDR3 protein: CASSPTGGYAGELFF
CDR3 DNA: TGTGCCAGCAGCCCAACAGGGGGCTACGCCGGGGAGCTGTTTTTT

D gene: TRBD1
V gene: TRBV30
clone size: .
J gene: TRBJ1-1
CDR3 protein: CAWSQGQGVIAFF
CDR3 DNA: TGTGCCTGGAGCCAGGGACAGGGGGTTATAGCTTTCTTT

D gene: TRBD2
V gene: TRBV2
clone size: .
J gene: TRBJ2-5
CDR3 protein: CASSLVPAGVWETQYF
CDR3 DNA: TGTGCCAGCAGTTTGGTCCCAGCGGGAGTGTGGGAGACCCAGTACTTC

D gene: TRBD1
V gene: TRBV20-1
clone size: .
J gene: TRBJ2-5
CDR3 protein: CSARYRGEETQYF
CDR3 DNA: TGCAGTGCTAGATACAGGGGAGAAGAGACCCAGTACTTC

D gene: .
V gene: TRBV7-9
clone size: .
J gene: TRBJ2-2
CDR3 protein: CASSFPRQANTGELFF
CDR3 DNA: TGTGCCAGCAGCTTCCCCCGACAGGCCAACACCGGGGAGCTGTTTTTT

D gene: TRBD1
V gene: TRBV12-3/TRBV12-4
clone size: many
J gene: TRBJ1-1
CDR3 protein: CASRTGTGSSEAFF
CDR3 DNA: TGTGCCAGCAGAACCGGGACAGGGAGTTCTGAAGCTTTCTTT

D gene: .
V gene: TRBV7-9
clone size: many
J gene: TRBJ1-2
CDR3 protein: CASSLVSEYGYTF
CDR3 DNA: TGTGCCAGCAGCTTAGTCTCCGAGTATGGCTACACCTTC

D gene: .
V gene: TRBV27
clone size: few
J gene: TRBJ1-6
CDR3 protein: CASRPPDRFHNSPLHF
CDR3 DNA: TGTGCCAGCAGACCCCCCGACAGGTTCCATAATTCACCCCTCCACTTT

D gene: TRBD2
V gene: TRBV6-5
clone size: .
J gene: TRBJ2-5
CDR3 protein: CASSYSSGGYETQYF
CDR3 DNA: TGTGCCAGCAGTTACTCAAGCGGGGGTTACGAGACCCAGTACTTC

D gene: .
V gene: TRBV10-3
clone size: few
J gene: TRBJ1-3
CDR3 protein: CASRYDNDSGNTIYF
CDR3 DNA: TGTGCCAGCAGATATGACAATGACTCTGGAAACACCATATATTTT

D gene: TRBD2
V gene: TRBV29-1
clone size: .
J gene: TRBJ2-7
CDR3 protein: CSVVSGNLDSYEQYF
CDR3 DNA: TGCAGCGTCGTTAGCGGGAACCTTGACTCCTACGAGCAGTACTTC

D gene: .
V gene: TRBV28
clone size: .
J gene: TRBJ1-2
CDR3 protein: CASRLRGRDGYTF
CDR3 DNA: TGTGCCAGCAGACTAAGGGGGAGGGATGGCTACACCTTC

D gene: .
V gene: TRBV11-2
clone size: .
J gene: TRBJ1-3
CDR3 protein: CASSSAGHLRNTIYF
CDR3 DNA: TGTGCCAGCAGCTCCGCGGGGCATCTAAGGAACACCATATATTTT

D gene: .
V gene: TRBV28
clone size: few
J gene: TRBJ1-5
CDR3 protein: CASYWGAGGQPQHF
CDR3 DNA: TGTGCCAGCTACTGGGGGGCCGGGGGGCAGCCCCAGCATTTT

D gene: TRBD1
V gene: TRBV6-5
clone size: few
J gene: TRBJ1-5
CDR3 protein: CASRTGTHQPQHF
CDR3 DNA: TGTGCCAGCAGGACAGGGACACATCAGCCCCAGCATTTT

D gene: .
V gene: TRBV7-2
clone size: few
J gene: TRBJ2-5
CDR3 protein: CASSFHTQETQYF
CDR3 DNA: TGTGCCAGCAGCTTCCACACCCAAGAGACCCAGTACTTC

D gene: TRBD2
V gene: TRBV4-1
clone size: .
J gene: TRBJ2-3
CDR3 protein: CASSLTSGSSDTQYF
CDR3 DNA: TGCGCCAGCAGCCTAACAAGCGGGAGCTCAGATACGCAGTATTTT

D gene: TRBD1
V gene: TRBV20-1
clone size: few
J gene: TRBJ2-7
CDR3 protein: CSARDPQGATLYEQYF
CDR3 DNA: TGCAGTGCTAGAGATCCGCAGGGGGCCACCTTGTACGAGCAGTACTTC

D gene: .
V gene: TRBV7-8
clone size: many
J gene: TRBJ2-5
CDR3 protein: CASRRRGEWGETQYF
CDR3 DNA: TGTGCCAGCAGACGGCGTGGGGAGTGGGGAGAGACCCAGTACTTC

D gene: .
V gene: TRBV2
clone size: .
J gene: TRBJ1-2
CDR3 protein: CASNEGVGSYGYTF
CDR3 DNA: TGTGCCAGCAATGAAGGGGTAGGATCCTATGGCTACACCTTC

D gene: TRBD1
V gene: TRBV20-1
clone size: many
J gene: TRBJ1-2
CDR3 protein: CSATGQDYGYTF
CDR3 DNA: TGCAGTGCTACCGGACAGGACTATGGCTACACCTTC

D gene: .
V gene: TRBV20-1
clone size: .
J gene: TRBJ2-2
CDR3 protein: CSARDRDTGSFTGELFF
CDR3 DNA: TGCAGTGCTAGGGACCGGGACACCGGTTCGTTCACCGGGGAGCTGTTTTTT

D gene: .
V gene: TRBV5-5
clone size: .
J gene: TRBJ2-7
CDR3 protein: CASSLVVVLSEQYF
CDR3 DNA: TGTGCCAGCAGCTTGGTCGTAGTTCTGAGCGAGCAGTACTTC

D gene: TRBD2
V gene: TRBV7-2
clone size: many
J gene: TRBJ2-7
CDR3 protein: CASSPSPGTNYEQYF
CDR3 DNA: TGTGCCAGCAGCCCTTCCCCCGGGACTAACTACGAGCAGTACTTC

D gene: TRBD1
V gene: TRBV11-2
clone size: .
J gene: TRBJ1-2
CDR3 protein: CASSTGQGRRGGRGYTF
CDR3 DNA: TGTGCCAGCAGCACCGGACAGGGGAGAAGAGGTGGACGGGGCTACACCTTC

D gene: .
V gene: TRBV24-1
clone size: many
J gene: TRBJ2-5
CDR3 protein: CATSDRTIPWGTQYF
CDR3 DNA: TGTGCCACCAGTGATCGGACTATACCTTGGGGGACCCAGTACTTC

D gene: TRBD1
V gene: TRBV7-2
clone size: many
J gene: TRBJ1-2
CDR3 protein: CASSPGQGKGYTF
CDR3 DNA: TGTGCCAGCAGCCCCGGACAGGGTAAAGGCTACACCTTC

D gene: TRBD1
V gene: TRBV4-1
clone size: .
J gene: TRBJ1-2
CDR3 protein: CASSQDKGTGYGYTF
CDR3 DNA: TGCGCCAGCAGCCAAGATAAGGGGACAGGCTATGGCTACACCTTC

D gene: .
V gene: TRBV2
clone size: many
J gene: TRBJ2-2
CDR3 protein: CASDPGNTGELFF
CDR3 DNA: TGTGCCAGCGATCCCGGGAACACCGGGGAGCTGTTTTTT

D gene: TRBD1
V gene: TRBV19
clone size: many
J gene: TRBJ1-5
CDR3 protein: CASSIGTGSQPQHF
CDR3 DNA: TGTGCCAGTAGTATAGGGACAGGGAGCCAGCCCCAGCATTTT

D gene: .
V gene: TRBV4-2
clone size: .
J gene: TRBJ2-5
CDR3 protein: CASSHPPGVPQETQYF
CDR3 DNA: TGTGCCAGCAGCCACCCACCCGGAGTACCGCAAGAGACCCAGTACTTC

D gene: .
V gene: TRBV7-2
clone size: many
J gene: TRBJ1-5
CDR3 protein: CASSLSRSNQPQHF
CDR3 DNA: TGTGCCAGCAGCCTAAGCAGGAGCAATCAGCCCCAGCATTTT

D gene: .
V gene: TRBV11-2
clone size: .
J gene: TRBJ1-4
CDR3 protein: CASSLGQEATNEKLFF
CDR3 DNA: TGTGCCAGCAGCTTAGGACAGGAGGCGACTAATGAAAAACTGTTTTTT

D gene: TRBD1
V gene: TRBV24-1
clone size: many
J gene: TRBJ2-5
CDR3 protein: CATSEPGQGFQYF
CDR3 DNA: TGTGCCACCAGTGAACCTGGACAGGGCTTCCAGTACTTC

D gene: TRBD2
V gene: TRBV11-2
clone size: .
J gene: TRBJ2-5
CDR3 protein: CASRRASGLGVETQYF
CDR3 DNA: TGTGCCAGCAGGAGGGCCTCGGGACTAGGGGTGGAGACCCAGTACTTC

D gene: TRBD2
V gene: TRBV3-1
clone size: .
J gene: TRBJ2-5
CDR3 protein: CASSQVGGRQYF
CDR3 DNA: TGTGCCAGCAGCCAAGTTGGCGGGAGGCAGTACTTC

D gene: .
V gene: TRBV6-4
clone size: .
J gene: TRBJ2-2
CDR3 protein: CASSDGTGELFF
CDR3 DNA: TGTGCCAGCAGTGACGGCACCGGGGAGCTGTTTTTT

D gene: .
V gene: TRBV28
clone size: .
J gene: TRBJ2-7
CDR3 protein: CASIPYEQYF
CDR3 DNA: TGTGCCAGCATTCCCTACGAGCAGTACTTC

D gene: TRBD1
V gene: TRBV5-8
clone size: few
J gene: TRBJ1-5
CDR3 protein: CASSLGARTGWQPQHF
CDR3 DNA: TGTGCCAGCAGCTTGGGGGCCCGGACAGGGTGGCAGCCCCAGCATTTT

D gene: TRBD2
V gene: TRBV7-2
clone size: .
J gene: TRBJ2-3
CDR3 protein: CASSFSRGDTQYF
CDR3 DNA: TGTGCCAGCAGCTTCTCGCGGGGGGATACGCAGTATTTT

D gene: .
V gene: TRBV5-1
clone size: .
J gene: TRBJ2-5
CDR3 protein: CASSRRPQETQYF
CDR3 DNA: TGCGCCAGCAGCCGGAGGCCCCAAGAGACCCAGTACTTC

D gene: TRBD2
V gene: TRBV5-4
clone size: few
J gene: TRBJ2-2
CDR3 protein: CASSLDGTRRAGELFF
CDR3 DNA: TGTGCCAGCAGCTTAGACGGGACTAGAAGGGCCGGGGAGCTGTTTTTT

D gene: TRBD1
V gene: TRBV20-1
clone size: few
J gene: TRBJ2-7
CDR3 protein: CSATDDGTGTYEQYF
CDR3 DNA: TGCAGTGCCACGGATGACGGGACAGGCACCTACGAGCAGTACTTC

D gene: TRBD1
V gene: TRBV15
clone size: many
J gene: TRBJ2-7
CDR3 protein: CATSRDTGGSSYEQYF
CDR3 DNA: TGTGCCACCAGCAGAGATACAGGGGGAAGCTCCTACGAGCAGTACTTC

D gene: .
V gene: TRBV7-8
clone size: many
J gene: TRBJ1-6
CDR3 protein: CASKDRGSSYNSPLHF
CDR3 DNA: TGTGCCAGCAAGGACAGAGGGAGCTCCTATAATTCACCCCTCCACTTT

D gene: .
V gene: TRBV7-9
clone size: many
J gene: TRBJ1-1
CDR3 protein: CASSFEGLNTEAFF
CDR3 DNA: TGTGCCAGCAGCTTTGAAGGATTGAACACTGAAGCTTTCTTT

D gene: TRBD2
V gene: TRBV27
clone size: .
J gene: TRBJ2-5
CDR3 protein: CASQASGGPSSETQYF
CDR3 DNA: TGTGCCAGTCAGGCTAGCGGGGGGCCAAGCTCAGAGACCCAGTACTTC

D gene: .
V gene: TRBV25-1
clone size: .
J gene: TRBJ2-7
CDR3 protein: CAWPGYEQYF
CDR3 DNA: TGTGCCTGGCCCGGCTACGAGCAGTACTTC

D gene: .
V gene: TRBV15
clone size: .
J gene: TRBJ2-5
CDR3 protein: CATSRPDGGAETQYF
CDR3 DNA: TGTGCCACCAGCAGGCCCGACGGAGGAGCAGAGACCCAGTACTTC

D gene: .
V gene: TRBV30
clone size: .
J gene: TRBJ2-7
CDR3 protein: CAWSARSEQYF
CDR3 DNA: TGTGCCTGGAGTGCCAGGTCGGAGCAGTACTTC